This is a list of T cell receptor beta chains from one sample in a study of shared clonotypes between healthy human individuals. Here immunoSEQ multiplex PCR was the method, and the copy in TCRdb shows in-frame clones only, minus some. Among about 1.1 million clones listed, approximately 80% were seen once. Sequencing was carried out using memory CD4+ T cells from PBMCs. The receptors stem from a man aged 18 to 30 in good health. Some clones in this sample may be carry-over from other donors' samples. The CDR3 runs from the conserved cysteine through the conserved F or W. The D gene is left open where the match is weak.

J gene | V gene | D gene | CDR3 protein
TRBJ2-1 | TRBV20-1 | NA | CSAGPYNEQFF
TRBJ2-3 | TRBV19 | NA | CASSIAPGLTDTQYF
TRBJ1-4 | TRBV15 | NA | CATSTDRGRTEKLFF
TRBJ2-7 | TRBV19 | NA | CASSGPYEQYF
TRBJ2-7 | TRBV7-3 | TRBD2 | CASSLTAGSGRAYEQYF
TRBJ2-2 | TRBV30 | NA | CAWSMKVPTGELFF
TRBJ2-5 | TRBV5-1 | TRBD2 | CASSLYVYSSGIETQYF
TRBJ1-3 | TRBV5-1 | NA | CASSYGALGNTIYF
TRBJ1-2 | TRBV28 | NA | CASSSPPGTEANYGYTF
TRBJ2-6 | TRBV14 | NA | CASSPLVMAGANVLTF
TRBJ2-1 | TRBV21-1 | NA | CASSRRLAASYNEQFF
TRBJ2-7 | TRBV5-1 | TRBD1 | CASSLEGQGYEQYF
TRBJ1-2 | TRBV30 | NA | CAFFQGGEVYGYTF
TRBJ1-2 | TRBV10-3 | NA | CAISRGRVDYGYTF
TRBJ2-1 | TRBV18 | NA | CASSQPGTSYNEQFF
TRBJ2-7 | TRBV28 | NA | CASRGLSPSYEQYF
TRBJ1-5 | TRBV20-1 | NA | CSAGTSGPQHF
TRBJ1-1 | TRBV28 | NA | CASSGPGQNTEAFF
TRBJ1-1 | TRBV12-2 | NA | CASPWIETLSWVNTEAFF
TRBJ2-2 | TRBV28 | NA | CASSTLSGTGELFF
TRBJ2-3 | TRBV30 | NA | CAWSRGDSTDTQYF
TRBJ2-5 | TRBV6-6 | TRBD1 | CASSLPGGETQYF
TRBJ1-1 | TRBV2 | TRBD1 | CASRRDRMNTEAFF
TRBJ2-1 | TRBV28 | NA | CASSLSLGRGSYNEQFF
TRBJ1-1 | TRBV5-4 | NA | CASRGPRENTEAFF
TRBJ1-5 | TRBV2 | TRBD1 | CASGDRLSNQPQHF
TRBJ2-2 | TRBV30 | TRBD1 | CAWRARDRDFYDTGELFF
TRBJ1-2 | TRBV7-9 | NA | CASSPPGTNYGYTF